The present TCR beta chain was sequenced within a study of T cell changes during pregnancy in multiple sclerosis. Assay: immunoSEQ multiplex PCR; the TCRdb copy retains only in-frame clones and omits some. The data show fewer than 50,000 clones, about 90% seen once. From germline, CDR1 is SGHAT and CDR2 FQNNGV. Trimming took 3 bases from V and 0 from J, leaving 12 bases between them. The CDR3 loop spans 17 amino acids. The source is a female donor with multiple sclerosis, enrolled in a pregnancy study. The sequencing here drew on CD8+ T cells from peripheral blood mononuclear cells, taken in the first trimester of pregnancy. The V gene is TRBV11-2, the J gene TRBJ2-6, with D perhaps TRBD1 (6 bases). CDR3 nucleotides: TGTGCCAGCAGCTTCGCGACAGGAGTCTCTGGGGCCAACGTCCTGACTTTC. Translation gives CASSFATGVSGANVLTF.